This TCR beta chain appears in the sequencing data of a study of blood T cells in healthy people across ages. At the level of the study: The capture of about one barcoded beta molecule per two T cells was achieved by template switching. The study, taken as a whole, reports: Diversity of TCR beta per million T cells declined in a roughly linear way with age.

For the second PCR, which ran for about 6 to 11 cycles, a sample-barcoded 5' primer and a J-beta primer mix were used. Every sample gave at least 2.5 million paired-end reads containing CDR3. TCRdb ran MiXCR on the 5' RACE reads and lists one entry per CDR3 protein. The profile shows 920,000 or so distinct CDR3 sequences, around 43% of them singletons. With regard to this clonotype: What it binds is unknown.

Trimming took 4 bases from V and 7 from J; bases not matched to a gene: 7. The CDR3 contains 14 residues. Germline loops: CDR1 SGHAT, CDR2 FQNNGV. Sequencing was done on a sample of blood. The sequence came from a woman in her sixties in good health. This chain joins TRBV11-2 and TRBJ2-1; 7 nucleotides align to TRBD1. The CDR3 nucleotides are TGTGCCAGCAGCTCCCGGGACAGCACAAATGAGCAGTTCTTC. Protein: CASSSRDSTNEQFF.